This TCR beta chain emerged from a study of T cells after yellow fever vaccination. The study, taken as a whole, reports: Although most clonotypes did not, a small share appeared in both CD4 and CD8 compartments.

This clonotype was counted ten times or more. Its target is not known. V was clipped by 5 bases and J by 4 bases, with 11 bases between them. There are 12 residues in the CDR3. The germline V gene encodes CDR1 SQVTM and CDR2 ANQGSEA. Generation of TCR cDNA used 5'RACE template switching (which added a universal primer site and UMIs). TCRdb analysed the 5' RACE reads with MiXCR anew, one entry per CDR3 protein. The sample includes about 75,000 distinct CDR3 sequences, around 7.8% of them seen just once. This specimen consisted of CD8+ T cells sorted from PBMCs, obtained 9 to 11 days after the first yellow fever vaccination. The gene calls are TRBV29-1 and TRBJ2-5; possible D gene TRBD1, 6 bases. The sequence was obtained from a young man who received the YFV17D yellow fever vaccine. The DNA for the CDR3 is TGCAGCGTTAGGGACACCGGAGAGACCCAGTACTTC. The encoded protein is CSVRDTGETQYF.